This TCR beta chain is from a study of blood T cell repertoires in COVID-19. Background on the study: Some COVID-19 samples were acute and others convalescent; all came from the United States, Italy and Spain.

This clone was seen only a few times. The study assigned cohorts using participant-reported clinical history. Cohort 3 recovery required two negative PCRs, clearance, or symptom resolution. Method: immunoSEQ multiplex PCR; TCRdb's copy keeps in-frame clones and lacks some. The data show approximately 290,000 clones, about nine tenths seen once. The sequencing sample was made of PBMCs or T cells enriched from blood (not recorded which). This TCR was sampled from a woman younger than 45 who had recovered from COVID-19.

The CDR3 nucleotides read TGTGCCTGGAGACTCGGGGAGCTGTTTTTT. It specifies CAWRLGELFF. The chain links TRBV30 to TRBJ2-2; D unclear. V was shortened by 3 bases and J by 7 bases, with 3 bases between the two germline ends. Germline V gives CDR1 GTSNPN, CDR2 SVGIG (reference sequence). This CDR3 comprises 10 residues.